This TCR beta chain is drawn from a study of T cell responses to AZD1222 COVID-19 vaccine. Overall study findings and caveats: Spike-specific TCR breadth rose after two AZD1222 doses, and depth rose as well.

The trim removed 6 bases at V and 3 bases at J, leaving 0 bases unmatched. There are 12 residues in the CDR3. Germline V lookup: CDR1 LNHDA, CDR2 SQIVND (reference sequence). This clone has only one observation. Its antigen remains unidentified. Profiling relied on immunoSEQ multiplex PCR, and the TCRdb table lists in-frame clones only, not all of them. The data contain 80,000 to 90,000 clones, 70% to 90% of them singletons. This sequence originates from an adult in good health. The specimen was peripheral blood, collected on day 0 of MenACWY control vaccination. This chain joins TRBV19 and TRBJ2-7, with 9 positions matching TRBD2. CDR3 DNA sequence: TGTGCCAGTAGAGCGGGAGGCTACGAGCAGTACTTC. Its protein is CASRAGGYEQYF.